A single TCR beta chain is shown here with its context. The source of the sample is a study of blood T cell repertoires in COVID-19. Study context: COVID-19 samples collected from the United States, Italy and Spain covered acute and convalescent phases.

Seattle patients were enrolled while actively infected and followed longitudinally. Per the original methods: Reference gene primer amplification in the assay estimated nucleated cell counts. Generated by immunoSEQ multiplex PCR, the TCRdb table keeps only in-frame clones and is missing some. V, J and clone size are taken as reported in that table, and D and trimming were inferred from the DNA itself. Altogether about 290,000 clones are present, about 90% being singletons, with the ten largest covering more than 9.5%. CDR3 length: 15 residues. The junction had 2 bases not matched to a gene; V was cut back by 0 bases and J by 0 bases. CDR1 and CDR2 (germline): SGHRS, YFSETQ.

The TCR originated in a woman between 25 and 40 years old with COVID-19, enrolled during active disease. The rearrangement links TRBV5-1 to TRBJ2-7, with 8 bases lining up with TRBD2. Material: peripheral blood. Written as DNA, the CDR3 is TGCGCCAGCAGCTTGGAGGCGGGGGGCTCCTACGAGCAGTACTTC. Protein product: CASSLEAGGSYEQYF.